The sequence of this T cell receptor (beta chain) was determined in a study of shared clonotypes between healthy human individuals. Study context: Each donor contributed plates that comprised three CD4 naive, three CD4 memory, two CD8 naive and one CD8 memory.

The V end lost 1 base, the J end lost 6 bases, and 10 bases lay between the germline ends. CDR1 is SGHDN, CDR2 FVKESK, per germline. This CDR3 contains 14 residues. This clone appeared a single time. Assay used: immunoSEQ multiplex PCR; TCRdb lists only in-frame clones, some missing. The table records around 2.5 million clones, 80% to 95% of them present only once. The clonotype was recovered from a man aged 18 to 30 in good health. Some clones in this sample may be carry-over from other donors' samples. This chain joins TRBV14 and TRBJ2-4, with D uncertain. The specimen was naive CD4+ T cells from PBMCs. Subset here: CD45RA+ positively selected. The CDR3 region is CASSQGLVANIQYF. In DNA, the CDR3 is TGTGCCAGCAGCCAAGGGCTAGTCGCAAACATTCAGTACTTC.